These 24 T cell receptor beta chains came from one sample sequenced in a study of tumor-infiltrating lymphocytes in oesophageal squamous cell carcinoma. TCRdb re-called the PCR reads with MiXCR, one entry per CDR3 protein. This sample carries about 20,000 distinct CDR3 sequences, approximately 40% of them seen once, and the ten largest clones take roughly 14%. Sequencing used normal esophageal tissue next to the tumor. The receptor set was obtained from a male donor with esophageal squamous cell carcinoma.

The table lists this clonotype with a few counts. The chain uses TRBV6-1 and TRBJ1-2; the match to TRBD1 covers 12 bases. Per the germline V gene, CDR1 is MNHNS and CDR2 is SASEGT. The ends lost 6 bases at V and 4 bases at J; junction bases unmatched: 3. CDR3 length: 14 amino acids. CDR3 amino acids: CASRGTGGFYGYTF. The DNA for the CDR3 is TGTGCCAGCAGAGGGACAGGGGGCTTCTATGGCTACACCTTC.

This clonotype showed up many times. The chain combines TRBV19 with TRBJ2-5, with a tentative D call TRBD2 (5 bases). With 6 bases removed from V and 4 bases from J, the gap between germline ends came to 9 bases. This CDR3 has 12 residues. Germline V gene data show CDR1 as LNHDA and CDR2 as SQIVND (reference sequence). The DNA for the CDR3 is TGTGCCAGTAGACAAAGCGGAGAGACCCAGTACTTC. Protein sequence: CASRQSGETQYF. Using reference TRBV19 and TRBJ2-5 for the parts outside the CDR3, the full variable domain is DGGITQSPKYLFRKEGQNVTLSCEQNLNHDAMYWYRQDPGQGLRLIYYSQIVNDFQKGDIAEGYSVSREKKESFPLTVTSAQKNPTAFYLCASRQSGETQYFGPGTRLLVL.

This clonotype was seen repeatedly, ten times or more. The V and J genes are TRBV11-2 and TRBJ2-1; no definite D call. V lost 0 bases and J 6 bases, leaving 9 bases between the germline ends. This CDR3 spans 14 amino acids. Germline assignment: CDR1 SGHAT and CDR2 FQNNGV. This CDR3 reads CASSLDPFPNEQFF. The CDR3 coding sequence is TGTGCCAGCAGCTTAGATCCCTTTCCCAATGAGCAGTTCTTC.

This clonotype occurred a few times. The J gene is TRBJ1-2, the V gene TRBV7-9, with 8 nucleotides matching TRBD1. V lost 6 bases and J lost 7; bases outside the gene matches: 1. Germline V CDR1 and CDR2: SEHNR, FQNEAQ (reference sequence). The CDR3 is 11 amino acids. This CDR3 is CASRTGVGYTF. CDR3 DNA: TGTGCCAGCAGGACAGGGGTTGGCTACACCTTC.

The CDR3 nucleotides are TGTGCCAGCAGTTACTGGGCTCCCCGACCCTCGAGCTCCTACGAGCAGTACTTC. Its protein is CASSYWAPRPSSSYEQYF. The rearrangement joins TRBV6-6 to TRBJ2-7; D is unclear. Trimming cost V 1 base and J 0 bases, with 19 bases left between them. CDR1 MNHNY and CDR2 SVGAGI come from the germline V gene (reference sequence). There are 18 residues in the CDR3.

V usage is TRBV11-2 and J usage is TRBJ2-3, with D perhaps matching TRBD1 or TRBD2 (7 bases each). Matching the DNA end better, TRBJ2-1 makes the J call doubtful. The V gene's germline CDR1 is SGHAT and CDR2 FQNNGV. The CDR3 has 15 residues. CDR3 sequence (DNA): TGTGCCAGCAGCTTTGGGAGGGGGCTAGTAAATGAGCAGTTCTTC. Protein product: CASSFGRGLVNEQFF.

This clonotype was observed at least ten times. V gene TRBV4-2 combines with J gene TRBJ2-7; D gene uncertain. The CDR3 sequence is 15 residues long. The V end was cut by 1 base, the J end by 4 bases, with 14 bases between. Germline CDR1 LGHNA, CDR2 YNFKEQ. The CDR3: CASSQGPSVMYEQYF. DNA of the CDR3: TGTGCCAGCAGCCAAGGTCCCTCAGTGATGTACGAGCAGTACTTC.

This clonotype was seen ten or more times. The CDR3 is CASSIPSYNEQFF. The CDR3 DNA sequence: TGTGCCAGTAGTATCCCTAGCTACAATGAGCAGTTCTTC. The chain employs TRBV19 and TRBJ2-1; D ambiguous. The CDR3 has 13 amino acids. Trimming shortened V by 3 bases and J by 3 bases, and 6 bases separated the two germline ends. CDR1 and CDR2 from the germline V gene are LNHDA and SQIVND (reference sequence).

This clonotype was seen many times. CDR3 loop: CASSWRTSGSVNEQFF. For the CDR3, the DNA is TGCGCCAGCAGCTGGCGGACTAGCGGGAGTGTAAATGAGCAGTTCTTC. This sequence joins TRBV5-1 and TRBJ2-1; TRBD2 matches 13 bases. Trimming at V came to 3 bases and at J to 7 bases, leaving 7 bases not matched to a gene. The CDR3 consists of 16 residues. Germline-derived CDR1 and CDR2 are SGHRS and YFSETQ.

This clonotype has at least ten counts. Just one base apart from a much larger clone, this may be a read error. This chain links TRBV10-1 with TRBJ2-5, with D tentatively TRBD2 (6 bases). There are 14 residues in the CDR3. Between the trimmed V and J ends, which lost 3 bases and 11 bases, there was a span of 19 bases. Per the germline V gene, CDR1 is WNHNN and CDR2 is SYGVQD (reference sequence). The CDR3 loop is CASSDGATGLRQYF. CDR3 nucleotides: TGCGCCAGCAGTGATGGCGCGACGGGACTTCGGCAGTACTTC.

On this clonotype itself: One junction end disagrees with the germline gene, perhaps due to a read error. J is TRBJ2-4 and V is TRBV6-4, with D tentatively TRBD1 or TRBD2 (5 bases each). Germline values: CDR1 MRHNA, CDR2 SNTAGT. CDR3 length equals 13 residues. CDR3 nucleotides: TGTGCCAGCAGCCTTGACTGGAGGTCAGGGCAGTGCTTC. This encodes CASSLDWRSGQCF.

CDR3 loop: CASSRTGVPRVFF. DNA of the CDR3: TGTGCCAGCAGTCGAACAGGGGTACCAAGGGTTTTCTTT. This sequence joins TRBV12-3 or TRBV12-4 and TRBJ1-1; 7 bases match TRBD1. With V trimmed by 5 bases and J by 13 bases, 13 bases remained unmatched. The CDR3 is 13 amino acids.

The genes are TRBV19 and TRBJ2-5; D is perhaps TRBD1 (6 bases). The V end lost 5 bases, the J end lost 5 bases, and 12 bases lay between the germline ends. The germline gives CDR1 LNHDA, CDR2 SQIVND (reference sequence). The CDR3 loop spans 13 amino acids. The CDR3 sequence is CASSGNRDETQYF. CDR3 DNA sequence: TGTGCCAGTAGTGGAAACAGGGATGAGACCCAGTACTTC.

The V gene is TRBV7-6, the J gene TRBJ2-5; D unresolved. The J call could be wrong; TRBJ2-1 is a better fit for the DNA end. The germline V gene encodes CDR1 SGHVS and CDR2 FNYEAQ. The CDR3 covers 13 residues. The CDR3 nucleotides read TGTGCCAGCAGCTTAGCTCTCGGCAATGAGCAGTTCTTC. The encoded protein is CASSLALGNEQFF.

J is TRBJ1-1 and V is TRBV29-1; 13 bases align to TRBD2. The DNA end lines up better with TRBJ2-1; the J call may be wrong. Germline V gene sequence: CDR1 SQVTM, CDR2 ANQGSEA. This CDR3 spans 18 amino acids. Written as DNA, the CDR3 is TGCAGCGTTGAAAGACTAGCGGGAGGCCCCAGGGTTAGCAATGAGCAGTTCTTC. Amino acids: CSVERLAGGPRVSNEQFF.

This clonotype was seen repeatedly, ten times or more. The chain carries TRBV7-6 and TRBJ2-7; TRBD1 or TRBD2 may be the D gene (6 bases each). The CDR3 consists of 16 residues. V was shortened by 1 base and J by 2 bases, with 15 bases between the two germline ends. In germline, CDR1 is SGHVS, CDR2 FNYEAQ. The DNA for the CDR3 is TGTGCCAGCAGCTTAGGAACAGGGACTTTTGCCTACGAGCAGTACTTC. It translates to CASSLGTGTFAYEQYF. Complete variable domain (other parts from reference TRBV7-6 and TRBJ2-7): GAGVSQSPRYKVTKRGQDVALRCDPISGHVSLYWYRQALGQGPEFLTYFNYEAQQDKSGLPNDRFSAERPEGSISTLTIQRTEQRDSAMYRCASSLGTGTFAYEQYFGPGTRLTVT.

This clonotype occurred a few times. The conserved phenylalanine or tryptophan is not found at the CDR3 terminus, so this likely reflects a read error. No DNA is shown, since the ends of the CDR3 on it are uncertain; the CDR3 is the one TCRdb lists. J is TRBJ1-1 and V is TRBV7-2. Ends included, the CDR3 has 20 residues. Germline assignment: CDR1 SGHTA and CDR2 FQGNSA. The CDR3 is CASSLLSVGWREPTSSTSAP.

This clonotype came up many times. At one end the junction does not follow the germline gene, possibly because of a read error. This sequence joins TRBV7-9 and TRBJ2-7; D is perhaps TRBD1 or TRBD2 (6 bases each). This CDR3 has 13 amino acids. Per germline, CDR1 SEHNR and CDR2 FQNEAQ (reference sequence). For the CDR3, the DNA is TGTGCCAGCAGCCTAGGGGGGCGATCACCCCTCCACTTC. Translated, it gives CASSLGGRSPLHF.

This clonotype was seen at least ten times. CDR3 nucleotide sequence: TGTGCCACCAGTGACGCGGGACAGGGGTGGAGGGAGCAGTACTTC. Residues: CATSDAGQGWREQYF. The chain uses TRBV24-1 and TRBJ2-5; 10 bases fit TRBD1. This CDR3 contains 15 residues. Germline loops: CDR1 KGHDR, CDR2 SFDVKD. V dropped 4 bases and J dropped 11; count of bases not matched to a gene: 12.

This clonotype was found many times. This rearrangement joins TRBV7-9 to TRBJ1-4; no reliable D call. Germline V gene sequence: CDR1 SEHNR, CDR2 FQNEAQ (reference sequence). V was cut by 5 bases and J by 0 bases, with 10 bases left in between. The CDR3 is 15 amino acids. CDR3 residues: CASSLTAPTNEKLFF. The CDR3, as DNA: TGTGCCAGCAGCCTGACCGCACCAACTAATGAAAAACTGTTTTTT.

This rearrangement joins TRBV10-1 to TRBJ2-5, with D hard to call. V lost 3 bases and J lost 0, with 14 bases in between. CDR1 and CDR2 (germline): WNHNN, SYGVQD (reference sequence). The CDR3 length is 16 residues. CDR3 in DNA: TGCGCCAGCAGTGACGGAAGCCTTGGGCACCAAGAGACCCAGTACTTC. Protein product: CASSDGSLGHQETQYF.

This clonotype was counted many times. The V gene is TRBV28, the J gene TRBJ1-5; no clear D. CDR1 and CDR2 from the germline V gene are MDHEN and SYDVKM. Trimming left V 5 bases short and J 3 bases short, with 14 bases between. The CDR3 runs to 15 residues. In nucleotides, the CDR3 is TGTGCCAGCAGTCCCCTGGCTCCGACCAATCAGCCCCAGCATTTT. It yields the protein CASSPLAPTNQPQHF.

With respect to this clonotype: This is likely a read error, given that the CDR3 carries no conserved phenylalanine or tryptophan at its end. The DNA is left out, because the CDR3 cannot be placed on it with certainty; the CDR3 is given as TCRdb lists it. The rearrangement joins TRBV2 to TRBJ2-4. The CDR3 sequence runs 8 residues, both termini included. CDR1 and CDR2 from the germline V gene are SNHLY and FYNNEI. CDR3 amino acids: CQRWATFT.

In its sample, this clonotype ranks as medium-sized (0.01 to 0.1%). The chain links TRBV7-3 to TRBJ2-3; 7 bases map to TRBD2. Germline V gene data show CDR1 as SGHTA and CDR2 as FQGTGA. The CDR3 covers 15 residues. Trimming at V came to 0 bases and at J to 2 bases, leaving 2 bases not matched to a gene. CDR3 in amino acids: CASSLTGTITDTQYF. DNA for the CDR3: TGTGCCAGCAGCTTAACCGGGACTATCACAGATACGCAGTATTTT.